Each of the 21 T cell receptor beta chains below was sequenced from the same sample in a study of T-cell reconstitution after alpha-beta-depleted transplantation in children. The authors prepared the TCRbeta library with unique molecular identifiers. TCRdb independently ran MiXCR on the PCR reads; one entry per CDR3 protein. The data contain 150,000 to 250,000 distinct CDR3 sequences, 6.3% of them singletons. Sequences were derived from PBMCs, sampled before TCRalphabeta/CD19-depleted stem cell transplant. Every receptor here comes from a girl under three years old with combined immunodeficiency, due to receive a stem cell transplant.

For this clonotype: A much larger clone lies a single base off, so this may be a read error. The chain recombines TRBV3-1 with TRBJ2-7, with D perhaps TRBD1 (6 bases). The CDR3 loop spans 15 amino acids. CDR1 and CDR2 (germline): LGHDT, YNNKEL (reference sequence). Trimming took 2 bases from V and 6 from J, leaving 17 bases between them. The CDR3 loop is CASSQPNKGVVEQYF. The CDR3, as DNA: TGTGCCAGCAGCCAACCGAACAAGGGGGTCGTCGAGCAGTACTTC.

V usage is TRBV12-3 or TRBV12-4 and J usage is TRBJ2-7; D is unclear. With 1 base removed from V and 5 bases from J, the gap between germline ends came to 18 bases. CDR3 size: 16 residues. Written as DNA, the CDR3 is TGTGCCAGCAGTTTAGTTAGAGTGAGAAAATTCAACGAGCAGTACTTC. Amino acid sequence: CASSLVRVRKFNEQYF.

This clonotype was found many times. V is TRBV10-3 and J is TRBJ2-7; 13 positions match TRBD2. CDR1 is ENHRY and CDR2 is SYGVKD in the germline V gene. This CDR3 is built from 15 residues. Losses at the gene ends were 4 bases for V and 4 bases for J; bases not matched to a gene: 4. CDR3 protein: CAISAGTSGTYEQYF. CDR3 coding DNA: TGTGCCATCAGTGCCGGGACTAGCGGGACTTACGAGCAGTACTTC.

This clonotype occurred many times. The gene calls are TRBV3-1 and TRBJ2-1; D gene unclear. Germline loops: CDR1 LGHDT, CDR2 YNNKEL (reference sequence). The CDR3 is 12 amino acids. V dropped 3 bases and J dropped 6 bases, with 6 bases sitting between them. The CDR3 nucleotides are TGTGCCAGCAGCCACATGAGCAATGAGCAGTTCTTC. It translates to CASSHMSNEQFF.

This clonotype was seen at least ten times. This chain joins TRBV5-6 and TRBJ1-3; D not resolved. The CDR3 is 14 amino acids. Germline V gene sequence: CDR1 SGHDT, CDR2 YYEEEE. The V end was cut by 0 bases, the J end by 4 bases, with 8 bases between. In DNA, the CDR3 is TGTGCCAGCAGCTTGGTTGTGGAGGGAAACACCATATATTTT. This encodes CASSLVVEGNTIYF.

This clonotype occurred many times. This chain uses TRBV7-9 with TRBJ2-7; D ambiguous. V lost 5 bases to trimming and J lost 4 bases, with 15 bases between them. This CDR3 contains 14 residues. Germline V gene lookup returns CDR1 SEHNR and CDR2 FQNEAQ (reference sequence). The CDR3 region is CASSRSTQLYEQYF. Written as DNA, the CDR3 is TGTGCCAGCAGCCGGAGTACCCAGTTGTACGAGCAGTACTTC.

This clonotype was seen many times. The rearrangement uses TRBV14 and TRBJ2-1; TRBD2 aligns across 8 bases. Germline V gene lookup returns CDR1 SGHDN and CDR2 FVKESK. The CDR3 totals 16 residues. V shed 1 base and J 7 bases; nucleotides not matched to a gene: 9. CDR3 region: CASSQGGGLDLNEQFF. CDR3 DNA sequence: TGTGCCAGCAGCCAAGGTGGGGGACTAGACTTGAATGAGCAGTTCTTC. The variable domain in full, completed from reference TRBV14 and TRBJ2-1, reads EAGVTQFPSHSVIEKGQTVTLRCDPISGHDNLYWYRRVMGKEIKFLLHFVKESKQDESGMPNNRFLAERTGGTYSTLKVQPAELEDSGVYFCASSQGGGLDLNEQFFGPGTRLTVL.

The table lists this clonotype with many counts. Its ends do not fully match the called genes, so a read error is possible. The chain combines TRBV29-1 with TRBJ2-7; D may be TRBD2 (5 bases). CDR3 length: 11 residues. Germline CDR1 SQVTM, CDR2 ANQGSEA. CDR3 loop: CSGELGGEQYF. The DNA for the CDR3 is TGCAGCGGTGAACTAGGAGGCGAGCAGTACTTC.

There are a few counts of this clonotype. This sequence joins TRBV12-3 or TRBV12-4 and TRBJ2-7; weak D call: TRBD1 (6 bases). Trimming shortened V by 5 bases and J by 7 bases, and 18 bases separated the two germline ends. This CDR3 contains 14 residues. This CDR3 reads CASSATGFSWEQYF. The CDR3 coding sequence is TGTGCCAGCAGTGCTACAGGGTTCTCTTGGGAGCAGTACTTC.

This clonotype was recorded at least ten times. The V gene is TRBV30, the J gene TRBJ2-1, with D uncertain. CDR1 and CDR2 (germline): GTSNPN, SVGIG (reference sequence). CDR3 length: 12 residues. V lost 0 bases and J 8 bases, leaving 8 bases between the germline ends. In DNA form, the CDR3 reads TGTGCCTGGAGTGTATATTTGGATGAGCAGTTCTTC. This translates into CAWSVYLDEQFF.

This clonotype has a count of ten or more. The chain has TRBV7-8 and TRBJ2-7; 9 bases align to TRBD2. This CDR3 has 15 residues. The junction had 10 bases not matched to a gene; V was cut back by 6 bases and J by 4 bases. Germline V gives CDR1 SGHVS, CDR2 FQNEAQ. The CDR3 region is CASSFFPGLAYEQYF. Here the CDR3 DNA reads TGTGCCAGCAGTTTCTTCCCGGGACTAGCTTACGAGCAGTACTTC.

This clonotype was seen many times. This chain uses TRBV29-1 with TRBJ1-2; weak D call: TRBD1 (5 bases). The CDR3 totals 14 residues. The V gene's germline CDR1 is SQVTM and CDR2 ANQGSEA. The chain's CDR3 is CSQTGGDDGYGYTF. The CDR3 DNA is TGCAGTCAAACAGGAGGGGACGATGGATATGGCTACACCTTC.

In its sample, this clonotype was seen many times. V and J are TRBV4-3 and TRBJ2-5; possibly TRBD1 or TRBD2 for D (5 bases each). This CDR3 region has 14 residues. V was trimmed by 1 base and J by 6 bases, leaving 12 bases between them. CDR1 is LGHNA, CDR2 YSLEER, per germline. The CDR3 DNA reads TGCGCCAGCAGCCAAGGAGATTGGGGGAAGACCCAGTACTTC. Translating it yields CASSQGDWGKTQYF.

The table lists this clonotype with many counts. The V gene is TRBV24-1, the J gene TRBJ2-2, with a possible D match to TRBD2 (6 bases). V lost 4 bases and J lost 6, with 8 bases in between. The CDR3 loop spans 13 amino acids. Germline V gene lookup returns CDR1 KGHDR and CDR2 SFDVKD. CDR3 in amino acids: CATSDPGAGELFF. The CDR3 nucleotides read TGTGCCACCAGTGACCCGGGGGCCGGGGAGCTGTTTTTT.

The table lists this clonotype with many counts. CDR3 sequence reads: CASSLDASGTPWSYEQYF. The CDR3 coding sequence is TGTGCCAGCAGCTTAGATGCTAGCGGGACACCGTGGTCCTACGAGCAGTACTTC. The chain is built from TRBV7-8 and TRBJ2-7; the match to TRBD2 covers 9 bases. Trimming at V came to 1 base and at J to 1 base, leaving 11 bases not matched to a gene. Looked up from germline, CDR1 is SGHVS and CDR2 is FQNEAQ. The CDR3 has 18 residues.

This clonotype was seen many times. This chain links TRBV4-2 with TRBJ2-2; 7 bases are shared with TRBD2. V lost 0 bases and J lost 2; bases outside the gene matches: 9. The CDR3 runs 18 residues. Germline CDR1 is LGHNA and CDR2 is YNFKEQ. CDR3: CASSQDNLAEINTGELFF. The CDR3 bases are TGTGCCAGCAGCCAAGATAACCTAGCGGAGATAAACACCGGGGAGCTGTTTTTT.

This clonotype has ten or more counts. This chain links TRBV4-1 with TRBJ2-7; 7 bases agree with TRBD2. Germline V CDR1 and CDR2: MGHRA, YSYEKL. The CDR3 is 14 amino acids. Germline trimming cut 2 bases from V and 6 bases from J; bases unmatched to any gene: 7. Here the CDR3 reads CASSQLAEGVEQYF. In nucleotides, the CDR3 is TGCGCCAGCAGCCAACTAGCGGAGGGAGTCGAGCAGTACTTC.

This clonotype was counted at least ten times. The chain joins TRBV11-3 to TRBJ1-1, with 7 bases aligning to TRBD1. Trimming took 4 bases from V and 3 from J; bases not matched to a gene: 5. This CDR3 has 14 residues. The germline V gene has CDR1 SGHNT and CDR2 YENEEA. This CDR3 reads CASSSPTGDTEAFF. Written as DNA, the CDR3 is TGTGCCAGCAGCTCGCCAACAGGGGACACTGAAGCTTTCTTT.

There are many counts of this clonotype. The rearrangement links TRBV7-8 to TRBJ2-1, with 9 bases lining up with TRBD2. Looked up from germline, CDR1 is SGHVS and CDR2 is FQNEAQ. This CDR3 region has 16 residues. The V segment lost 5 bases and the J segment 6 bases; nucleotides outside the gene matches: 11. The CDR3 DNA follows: TGTGCCAGCAGCCCGCACCCTAGCGGGAACCCCAATGAGCAGTTCTTC. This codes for CASSPHPSGNPNEQFF. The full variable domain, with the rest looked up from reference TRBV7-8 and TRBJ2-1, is GAGVSQSPRYKVAKRGQDVALRCDPISGHVSLFWYQQALGQGPEFLTYFQNEAQLDKSGLPSDRFFAERPEGSVSTLKIQRTQQEDSAVYLCASSPHPSGNPNEQFFGPGTRLTVL.

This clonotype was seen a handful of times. The CDR3 sequence: CSAREPRGPPYEQYF. Written as DNA, the CDR3 is TGCAGTGCTAGGGAACCACGGGGGCCCCCCTACGAGCAGTACTTC. J is TRBJ2-7 and V is TRBV20-1, with D possibly being TRBD1 or TRBD2 (6 bases each). The ends were cut back, 3 bases at V and 2 bases at J, with 17 bases in the middle. The CDR3 extends over 15 amino acids. Looked up from germline, CDR1 is DFQATT and CDR2 is SNEGSKA (reference sequence).

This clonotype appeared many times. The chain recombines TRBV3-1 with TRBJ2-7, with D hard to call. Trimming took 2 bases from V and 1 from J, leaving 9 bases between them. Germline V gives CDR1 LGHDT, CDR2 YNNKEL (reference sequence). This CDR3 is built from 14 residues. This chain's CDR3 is CASSQKHPSYEQYF. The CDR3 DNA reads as TGTGCCAGCAGCCAAAAACATCCGTCCTACGAGCAGTACTTC.